This record looks at one T cell receptor (beta chain) sequence and its context. The antigen remains undetermined. Those donating, healthy Caucasian individuals from Russia, were aged 6 to 90. With a J-beta primer mix and a sample-barcoded 5' primer, a second PCR ran about 7 to 12 cycles. Tags on each cDNA molecule came from a template-switch adaptor with 12 random nucleotides. CDR3-containing paired-end reads numbering at least 2.5 million came from each sample. TCRdb independently ran MiXCR on the 5' RACE reads; one entry per CDR3 protein. The sample shows roughly 700,000 distinct CDR3 sequences, approximately 49% of them seen only once. The data were taken from a study of blood T cells in healthy people across ages. General study points: Changes seen in expanded clonotypes were possibly confounded by donor CMV status left unknown.

V lost 0 bases and J lost 11, with 20 bases in between. This CDR3 is 16 amino acids long. The germline CDR1 and CDR2 sequences are LGHNA and YSLEER. The chain has TRBV4-3 and TRBJ1-5; tentatively, D is TRBD1 (5 bases). The TCR originated in a woman in her sixties in good health. Input material: blood. CDR3 protein: CASSQEWGGGNRAQHF. CDR3 in DNA: TGCGCCAGCAGCCAAGAGTGGGGTGGGGGGAATCGGGCCCAGCATTTT.